This T cell receptor (beta chain) was found in a study of early T cells in non-severe SARS-CoV-2 infection. The germline gives CDR1 SGHDN, CDR2 FVKESK. The CDR3 consists of 16 residues. Trimming cost V 0 bases and J 2 bases; bases outside gene matches: 4. TCRdb processed the 5' RACE reads anew with MiXCR; each CDR3 protein has one entry. Among around 40,000 distinct CDR3 sequences listed, around 6.5% were seen once. The specimen comprised whole blood, sampled at baseline. The source is an adult who was a healthcare worker with PCR-confirmed SARS-CoV-2 infection or an uninfected control (not recorded which). This chain uses TRBV14 with TRBJ2-1, with 7 nucleotides matching TRBD1. CDR3 in amino acids: CASSQDWTGAYNEQFF. In DNA form, the CDR3 reads TGTGCCAGCAGCCAAGATTGGACAGGAGCCTACAATGAGCAGTTCTTC.